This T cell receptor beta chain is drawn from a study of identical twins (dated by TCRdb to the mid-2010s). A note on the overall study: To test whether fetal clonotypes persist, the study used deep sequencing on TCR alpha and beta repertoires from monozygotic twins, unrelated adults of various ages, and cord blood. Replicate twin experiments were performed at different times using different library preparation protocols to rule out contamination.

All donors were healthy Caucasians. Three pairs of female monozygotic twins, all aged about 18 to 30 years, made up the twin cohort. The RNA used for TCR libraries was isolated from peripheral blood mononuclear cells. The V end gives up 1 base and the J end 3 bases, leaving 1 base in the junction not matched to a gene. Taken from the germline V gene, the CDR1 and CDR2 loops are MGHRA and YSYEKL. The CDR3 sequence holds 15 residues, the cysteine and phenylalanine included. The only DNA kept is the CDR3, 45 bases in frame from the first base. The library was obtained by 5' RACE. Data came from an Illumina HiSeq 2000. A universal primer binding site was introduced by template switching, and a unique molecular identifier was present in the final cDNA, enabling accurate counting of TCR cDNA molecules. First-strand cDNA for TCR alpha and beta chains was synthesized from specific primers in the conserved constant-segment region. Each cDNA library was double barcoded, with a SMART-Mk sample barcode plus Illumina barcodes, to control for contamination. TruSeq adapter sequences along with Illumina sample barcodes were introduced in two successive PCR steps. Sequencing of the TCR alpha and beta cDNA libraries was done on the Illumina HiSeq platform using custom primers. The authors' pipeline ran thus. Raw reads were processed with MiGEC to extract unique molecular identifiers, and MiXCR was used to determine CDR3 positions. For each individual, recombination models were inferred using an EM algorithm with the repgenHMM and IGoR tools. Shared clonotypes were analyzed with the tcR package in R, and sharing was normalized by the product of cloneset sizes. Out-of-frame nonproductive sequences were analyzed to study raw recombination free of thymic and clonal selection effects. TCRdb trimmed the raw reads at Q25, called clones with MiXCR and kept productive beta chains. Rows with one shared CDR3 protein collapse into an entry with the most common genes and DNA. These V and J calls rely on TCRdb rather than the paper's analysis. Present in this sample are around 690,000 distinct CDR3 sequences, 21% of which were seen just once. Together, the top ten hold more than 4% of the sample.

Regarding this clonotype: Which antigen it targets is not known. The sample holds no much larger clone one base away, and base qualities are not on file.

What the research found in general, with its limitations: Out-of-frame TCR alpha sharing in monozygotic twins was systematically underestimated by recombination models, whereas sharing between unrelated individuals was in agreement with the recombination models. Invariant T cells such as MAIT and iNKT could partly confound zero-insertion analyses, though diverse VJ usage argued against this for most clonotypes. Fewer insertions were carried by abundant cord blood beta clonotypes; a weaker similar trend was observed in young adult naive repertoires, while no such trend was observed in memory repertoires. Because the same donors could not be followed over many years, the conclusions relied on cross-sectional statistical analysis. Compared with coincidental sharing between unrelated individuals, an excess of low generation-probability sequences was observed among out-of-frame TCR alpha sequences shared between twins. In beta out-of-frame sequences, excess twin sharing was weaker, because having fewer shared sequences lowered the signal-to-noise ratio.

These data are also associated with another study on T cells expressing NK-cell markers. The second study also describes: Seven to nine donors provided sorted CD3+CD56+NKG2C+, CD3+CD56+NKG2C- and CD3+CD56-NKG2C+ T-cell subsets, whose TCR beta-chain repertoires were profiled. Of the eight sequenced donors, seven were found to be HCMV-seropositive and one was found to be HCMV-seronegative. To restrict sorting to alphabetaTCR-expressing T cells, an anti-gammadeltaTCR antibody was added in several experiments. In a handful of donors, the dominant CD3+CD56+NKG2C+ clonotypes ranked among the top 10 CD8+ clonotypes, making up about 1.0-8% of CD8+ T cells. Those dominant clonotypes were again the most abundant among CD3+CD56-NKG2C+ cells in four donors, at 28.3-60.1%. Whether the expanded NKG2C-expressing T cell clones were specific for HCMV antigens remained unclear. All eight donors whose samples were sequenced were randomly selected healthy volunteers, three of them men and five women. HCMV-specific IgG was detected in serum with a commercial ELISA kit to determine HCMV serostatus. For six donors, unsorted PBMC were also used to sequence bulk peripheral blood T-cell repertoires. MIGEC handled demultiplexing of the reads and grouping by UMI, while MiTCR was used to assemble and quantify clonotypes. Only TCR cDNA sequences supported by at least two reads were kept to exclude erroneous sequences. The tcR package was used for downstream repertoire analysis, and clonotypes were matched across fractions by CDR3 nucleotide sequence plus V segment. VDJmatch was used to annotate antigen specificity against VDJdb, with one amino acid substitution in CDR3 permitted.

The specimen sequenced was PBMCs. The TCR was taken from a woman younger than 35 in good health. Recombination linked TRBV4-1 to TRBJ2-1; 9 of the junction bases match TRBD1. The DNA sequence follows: TGCGCCAGCAGCCAAGGGACAGGGGACTACAATGAGCAGTTCTTC. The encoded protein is CASSQGTGDYNEQFF.